This entry is about one T cell receptor beta chain. Other DNA sequences in this specimen translate into the identical CDR3. Measured with immunoSEQ multiplex PCR; TCRdb has only the in-frame clones, and not every one. The table lists tens of thousands of clones, about 90% of them singletons. The sample is drawn from a study of T cell repertoires and Cas9 in healthy adults. Germline V lookup: CDR1 SNHLY, CDR2 FYNNEI. This CDR3 region has 12 residues. Deletions cut 1 base from V and 5 bases from J, with 5 bases between. The receptor was derived from a human donor in good health. Sequencing input: CD4+ effector T cells (CD127+, CD25-, CD137-, CD154-) from PBMCs; culture status not recorded. The J gene is TRBJ2-5, the V gene TRBV2, with no clear D. The DNA for the CDR3 is TGTGCCAGCAGTGAAGGGCGGGAGACCCAGTACTTC. Protein sequence: CASSEGRETQYF. The whole variable domain, remainder taken from reference TRBV2 and TRBJ2-5, is EPEVTQTPSHQVTQMGQEVILRCVPISNHLYFYWYRQILGQKVEFLVSFYNNEISEKSEIFDDQFSVERPDGSNFTLKIRSTKLEDSAMYFCASSEGRETQYFGPGTRLLVL.